Listed below are T cell receptor beta chains from one sample, sequenced in a study of blood T cell repertoires in COVID-19. The data were produced by immunoSEQ multiplex PCR, yet TCRdb's version contains in-frame clones alone and is incomplete. The repertoire has hundreds of thousands of clones, roughly nine tenths of them found once; the top ten carry approximately 1.2%. The sequencing sample was made of PBMCs or T cells enriched from blood (not recorded which). The source of these receptors is a man aged 25 to 40 who had recovered from COVID-19. Each CDR3 is given with its conserved first and last residue. D genes are given only for firm matches. Rows give clone size only sometimes, using once, few, many, or a class for an expanded clone.

TRBD1,NA,TRBJ2-7,TRBV5-4,TGTGCCAGCAGCTCACAGGGGGCCTTCTCCTACGAGCAGTACTTC,CASSSQGAFSYEQYF
TRBD2,NA,TRBJ2-7,TRBV30,TGTGCCTGGAGTTCCTTTGGGTTAGGACTAGCGGGAGGTGCCTACGAGCAGTACTTC,CAWSSFGLGLAGGAYEQYF
NA,NA,TRBJ2-1,TRBV28,TGTGCCAGCAGACCCGGGACTCCAGTGGGCAATGAGCAGTTCTTC,CASRPGTPVGNEQFF
NA,NA,TRBJ1-1,TRBV19,TGTGCCAGTAGTATTGGACTGGGGGAAGCTTTCTTT,CASSIGLGEAFF
NA,NA,TRBJ1-2,TRBV2,TGTGCCAGCATTCAAAACTATGGCTACACCTTC,CASIQNYGYTF
NA,NA,TRBJ1-5,TRBV6-5,TGTGCCAGCAGTTACTACCCAGCGGGCGTCAATCAGCCCCAGCATTTT,CASSYYPAGVNQPQHF
NA,NA,TRBJ1-5,TRBV6-1,TGTGCCAGCAGTGAAGGGTCAATCGGTCCCCAGCATTTT,CASSEGSIGPQHF
TRBD2,once,TRBJ2-3,TRBV28,TGTGCCAGTTCTAGCGGGGGCACAGATACGCAGTATTTT,CASSSGGTDTQYF
NA,NA,TRBJ2-1,TRBV5-1,TGCGCCAGCAGCTTGGGCGTAAGCTCCTACAATGAGCAGTTCTTC,CASSLGVSSYNEQFF
NA,NA,TRBJ1-1,TRBV7-9,TGTGCCAGCAGCCGCACAGGGTCAGTAGGCACTGAAGCTTTCTTT,CASSRTGSVGTEAFF
TRBD1,NA,TRBJ2-7,TRBV3-1/TRBV3-2,TGTGCCAGCACCAAAGGAGAGACAGGGACGAACGAGCAGTACTTC,CASTKGETGTNEQYF
NA,NA,TRBJ1-1,TRBV2,TGTGCCAGCAAGATAGCGTTAGCTGAAGCTTTCTTT,CASKIALAEAFF
NA,NA,TRBJ1-1,TRBV5-4,TGTGCCAGCAGCGTCCCGGGGTTAGGGACTGAAGCTTTCTTT,CASSVPGLGTEAFF
TRBD2,NA,TRBJ2-1,TRBV20-1,TGCAGTGCTAGTGGACTAGCGGACTACAATGAGCAGTTCTTC,CSASGLADYNEQFF
TRBD1,NA,TRBJ2-3,TRBV28,TGTGCCAGCAGCCCCGGGACAGTAGTGGATACGCAGTATTTT,CASSPGTVVDTQYF
NA,once,TRBJ2-5,TRBV12-3/TRBV12-4,TGTGCCAGCAGTCTCAGGGAGACCCAGTACTTC,CASSLRETQYF
NA,NA,TRBJ1-1,TRBV12-2,TGTGCGACTATGGTGACAGGGAAGAACACTGAAGCTTTCTTT,CATMVTGKNTEAFF
TRBD1,NA,TRBJ1-3,TRBV19,TGTGCCAGTAGTACGACAGGGACAGCTGGAAACACCATATATTTT,CASSTTGTAGNTIYF
NA,NA,TRBJ2-3,TRBV28,TGTGCCAGCAGTTTTCCCGCAGTCGGCACAGATACGCAGTATTTT,CASSFPAVGTDTQYF
NA,NA,TRBJ1-1,TRBV5-1,TGCGCCAGCAGTCCACAGGGTGGGAACACTGAAGCTTTCTTT,CASSPQGGNTEAFF
TRBD2,NA,TRBJ2-7,TRBV6-5,TGTGCCACTAAATTCGGGAGGGATTTCTACGAGCAGTACTTC,CATKFGRDFYEQYF
NA,NA,TRBJ1-1,TRBV2,TGTGCCAGCAGTGCCAGTGGAGGGGCCCTCACTGAAGCTTTCTTT,CASSASGGALTEAFF
NA,NA,TRBJ2-3,TRBV7-9,TGTGCCAGCAGGCGGTCCTCCAGCACAGATACGCAGTATTTT,CASRRSSSTDTQYF
TRBD1,NA,TRBJ1-2,TRBV18,TGTGCCAGCTCAGCAGCGAACAGGGGCTATGGCTACACCTTC,CASSAANRGYGYTF
NA,NA,TRBJ1-2,TRBV10-2,TGCGCCAGCAGTCACAGCCTCTATGGCTACACCTTC,CASSHSLYGYTF
NA,NA,TRBJ2-1,TRBV24-1,TGTGCCACCAGTGATGGATCACGGGGCGCGGGATACAATGAGCAGTTCTTC,CATSDGSRGAGYNEQFF
TRBD1,few,TRBJ1-1,TRBV19,TGTGCCAGTAGTCCCCGGGACAGTGAAGCTTTCTTT,CASSPRDSEAFF
TRBD1,NA,TRBJ1-6,TRBV6-5,TGTGCCAGCAGAACCGGGACAGAACATTCACCCCTCCACTTT,CASRTGTEHSPLHF
NA,NA,TRBJ2-7,TRBV27,TGTGCCAGCAGTTTAGTAGGGAGCGAGCAGTACTTC,CASSLVGSEQYF
NA,NA,TRBJ2-5,TRBV29-1,TGCAGCGCCCGCAGGGAGACCCAGTACTTC,CSARRETQYF
NA,NA,TRBJ1-5,TRBV19,TGTGCCAGTAGTATCGTCCAGGGATACTATCAGCCCCAGCATTTT,CASSIVQGYYQPQHF
TRBD2,NA,TRBJ2-1,TRBV7-9,TGTGCCAGCAGGGCGGGAGGCACCTACAATGAGCAGTTCTTC,CASRAGGTYNEQFF
TRBD1,NA,TRBJ1-3,TRBV9,TGTGCCAGCAGCGTAGCAGACAGGGCCTACTCTGGAAACACCATATATTTT,CASSVADRAYSGNTIYF
TRBD1,NA,TRBJ1-3,TRBV6-5,TGTGCCAGCAGTCGACAGGGGGCGAGTGGAAACACCATATATTTT,CASSRQGASGNTIYF
TRBD1,NA,TRBJ1-2,TRBV6-5,TGTGCCAGCAGTTACCTAGGGACAGGGAACGGCTACACCTTC,CASSYLGTGNGYTF
NA,NA,TRBJ2-7,TRBV5-6,TGTGCCAGCAGCTTTCCCCTCTCCGGGACATCCTACGAGCAGTACTTC,CASSFPLSGTSYEQYF
TRBD1,NA,TRBJ2-7,TRBV18,TGTGCCAGCTCACTGGAGGACAGGGGTGCCTACGAGCAGTACTTC,CASSLEDRGAYEQYF
TRBD2,NA,TRBJ2-5,TRBV5-4,TGTGCCAGCAGTAGGGGGGGGGACTTAGCGGGAGTTGAGACCCAGTACTTC,CASSRGGDLAGVETQYF
TRBD2,NA,TRBJ2-3,TRBV28,TGTGCCAGTCCTGCTTCGGGTTGGGGGGGGATGGACACAGATACGCAGTATTTT,CASPASGWGGMDTDTQYF
NA,NA,TRBJ1-1,TRBV7-9,TGTGCCAGCAGCTTATTAGGGGCGAACACTGAAGCTTTCTTT,CASSLLGANTEAFF
NA,NA,TRBJ2-7,TRBV9,TGTGCCAGCAGCCTCCGCGGGCGAGGGTTGGACGAGCAGTACTTC,CASSLRGRGLDEQYF
TRBD2,NA,TRBJ2-5,TRBV10-1,TGCGCCAGCAGTGGTAGCGGGAAGGAGACCCAGTACTTC,CASSGSGKETQYF
NA,many,TRBJ1-4,TRBV5-5,TGTGCCAGCAGCTTCATCGGTATTAATGAAAAACTGTTTTTT,CASSFIGINEKLFF
NA,NA,TRBJ1-1,TRBV19,TGTGCCAGTATTGCCAGGAAGAACACTGAAGCTTTCTTT,CASIARKNTEAFF
NA,NA,TRBJ1-2,TRBV19,TGTGCCAGTAGTATAACAGGAGTAAACTATGGCTACACCTTC,CASSITGVNYGYTF